The 25 T cell receptor beta chains listed next were all sequenced from one sample in a study of regulatory T cells in long-lasting Graves disease. Building of the TCR beta libraries involved iRepertoire HTBI primers and Arm-PCR of CDR3 regions. In TCRdb, the multiplex PCR reads were re-called with MiXCR into one record per CDR3 protein. The profile shows about 400,000 distinct CDR3 sequences, around 15% of them singletons. The sample's time point: newly diagnosed GD, antithyroid drugs for less than 3 months. Researchers made the TCR library from RNA that was extracted from PBMCs. The specimen was peripheral blood mononuclear cells (PBMCs), collected at new diagnosis, from a patient treated with antithyroid drugs. The receptors originated from a female donor with Graves disease.

This clonotype was counted a few times. The chain couples TRBV28 to TRBJ1-5; D gene unclear. V was cut by 6 bases and J by 6 bases, with 9 bases left in between. The CDR3 loop spans 12 amino acids. The germline V gene encodes CDR1 MDHEN and CDR2 SYDVKM. The CDR3 loop reads CASRPLSQPQHF. The CDR3 DNA sequence: TGTGCCAGCAGGCCTTTAAGTCAGCCCCAGCATTTT.

The table lists this clonotype with many counts. This chain joins TRBV6-2 or TRBV6-3 and TRBJ1-1; D unclear. This CDR3 spans 15 amino acids. Trimming stripped 3 bases from V and 1 base from J, with 12 bases between. The V gene's germline CDR1 is MNHEY and CDR2 SVGEGT. CDR3 nucleotide sequence: TGTGCCAGCAGTTATGGGATACGGGGGAACACTGAAGCTTTCTTT. As protein: CASSYGIRGNTEAFF.

This clonotype was seen at least ten times. This chain joins TRBV28 and TRBJ1-2; a weak D match, TRBD1 (6 bases). V was pared by 6 bases and J by 3 bases, with 20 bases between. The germline V gene has CDR1 MDHEN and CDR2 SYDVKM. The length of the CDR3 is 16 residues. The CDR3 DNA reads TGTGCCAGCAGCACCCGATCGAGGGGGGTAGACTATGGCTACACCTTC. Translating it yields CASSTRSRGVDYGYTF.

This clonotype was observed many times. The chain combines TRBV6-1 with TRBJ2-1; 7 bases are shared with TRBD1. The V segment lost 11 bases and the J segment 6 bases; nucleotides outside the gene matches: 16. Germline V lookup: CDR1 MNHNS, CDR2 SASEGT. This CDR3 has 15 amino acids. CDR3 sequence (DNA): TGTGCCGGGGGTCGACAGGGAGCTTGGGGCAATGAGCAGTTCTTC. It codes for CAGGRQGAWGNEQFF.

This clonotype showed up just a few times. One end of the junction fails to match germline, which may point to a read error. CDR3 nucleotide sequence: TGTGCCAGCAACGTAGAGGGAAAGGGAGGAAACGGCTACACCTTC. Residues: CASNVEGKGGNGYTF. The chain has TRBV9 and TRBJ1-2; D is uncertain. Germline-derived CDR1 and CDR2 are SGDLS and YYNGEE. The CDR3 consists of 15 residues.

The gene calls are TRBV5-1 and TRBJ1-1, with D perhaps TRBD1 (5 bases). Germline CDR1 and CDR2: SGHRS and YFSETQ. Trimming shortened V by 4 bases and J by 3 bases, and 13 bases separated the two germline ends. The CDR3 has 14 amino acids. CDR3 protein: CASSTLIGDTEAFF. The DNA for the CDR3 is TGCGCCAGCAGCACCTTGATAGGGGACACTGAAGCTTTCTTT. The variable domain in full, completed from reference TRBV5-1 and TRBJ1-1, reads KAGVTQTPRYLIKTRGQQVTLSCSPISGHRSVSWYQQTPGQGLQFLFEYFSETQRNKGNFPGRFSGRQFSNSRSEMNVSTLELGDSALYLCASSTLIGDTEAFFGQGTRLTVV.

Details on this clonotype: One end of the junction varies from germline; a read error may be responsible. V usage is TRBV7-9 and J usage is TRBJ2-7; 7 bases agree with TRBD1. The length of the CDR3 is 16 residues. Looked up from germline, CDR1 is SEHNR and CDR2 is FQNEAQ (reference sequence). CDR3 sequence: CASSPNSGTATYEQYF. Here the CDR3 DNA reads TGCGCCAGCAGCCCGAATTCCGGGACAGCCACCTACGAGCAGTACTTC.

This clonotype was counted between two and nine times. The chain recombines TRBV18 with TRBJ1-3, with 9 bases aligning to TRBD1. Trimming removed 5 bases from V and 0 bases from J; junction bases left unmatched: 5. The CDR3 covers 16 residues. CDR1 KGHSH and CDR2 LQKENI come from the germline V gene. The CDR3 region is CASSAGQGSSGNTIYF. Here the CDR3 DNA reads TGTGCCAGCTCAGCAGGACAGGGGAGCTCTGGAAACACCATATATTTT.

This clonotype was counted many times. This chain links TRBV20-1 with TRBJ1-1; a weak D match, TRBD1 (5 bases). V was trimmed by 5 bases and J by 4 bases, leaving 14 bases between them. The length of the CDR3 is 13 residues. CDR1 is DFQATT, CDR2 SNEGSKA, per germline (reference sequence). CDR3 nucleotides: TGCAGTGCTGCTATCTTAGGGGCCACTGAAGCTTTCTTT. Its protein product is CSAAILGATEAFF.

This clonotype was seen many times. The V and J genes are TRBV28 and TRBJ2-2; D gene ambiguous. Deletions cut 5 bases from V and 0 bases from J, with 10 bases between. The CDR3 totals 15 residues. Germline V CDR1 and CDR2: MDHEN, SYDVKM. In DNA form, the CDR3 reads TGTGCCAGCAGTACCGCCCCGGCGAACACCGGGGAGCTGTTTTTT. Translated, it gives CASSTAPANTGELFF.

Turning to this clonotype: A much larger clone sits a single nucleotide away, making a read error possible. In this CDR3 the conserved last residue, phenylalanine or tryptophan, is missing, so a read error is likely. V and J are TRBV6-2 or TRBV6-3 and TRBJ2-5; D remains ambiguous. The CDR3 runs 15 residues. Between the trimmed V and J ends, which lost 0 bases and 4 bases, there was a span of 12 bases. The V gene's germline CDR1 is MNHEY and CDR2 SVGEGT. The CDR3 DNA is TGTGCCAGCAGTTACTCGAAGTTGCTAGTAGAGACCCAGTACTCC. It yields the protein CASSYSKLLVETQYS.

This clonotype was counted many times. The V and J genes are TRBV4-1 and TRBJ2-7; a possible D gene is TRBD1 (7 bases). The CDR3 is 12 residues long. V lost 6 bases and J 6 bases, leaving 12 bases between the germline ends. In germline, CDR1 is MGHRA, CDR2 YSYEKL. CDR3 residues: CASRAGGREQYF. CDR3 bases: TGCGCCAGCAGAGCAGGGGGGCGCGAGCAGTACTTC.

This clonotype was recorded many times. The chain combines TRBV6-1 with TRBJ2-1, with a tentative D call TRBD2 (6 bases). Trimming removed 8 bases at V and 8 bases at J, with 16 bases between. The germline CDR1 and CDR2 sequences are MNHNS and SASEGT. The CDR3 consists of 13 residues. The CDR3 loop reads CASFGGTGDEQFF. The CDR3, as DNA: TGTGCCAGCTTCGGCGGGACTGGCGATGAGCAGTTCTTC.

This chain connects TRBV18 to TRBJ2-7; a possible D gene is TRBD2 (6 bases). CDR3 length: 16 residues. Germline V gives CDR1 KGHSH, CDR2 LQKENI. The V end lost 3 bases, the J end lost 4 bases, and 19 bases lay between the germline ends. CDR3 nucleotide sequence: TGTGCCAGCTCACCGGGCCATTTCGGAGGGAGATACGAGCAGTACTTC. Amino acids: CASSPGHFGGRYEQYF.

This rearrangement joins TRBV7-9 to TRBJ2-7; 9 bases align to TRBD1. V shed 5 bases, J shed 6 bases, and the junction held 5 bases outside the gene matches. The CDR3 is made up of 13 amino acids. CDR1 and CDR2 from the germline V gene are SEHNR and FQNEAQ (reference sequence). The CDR3 loop is CASSRDRDREQYF. DNA for the CDR3: TGTGCCAGCAGCCGGGACAGGGATCGCGAGCAGTACTTC. Combining the CDR3 with reference TRBV7-9 and TRBJ2-7 gives the whole variable domain DTGVSQNPRHKITKRGQNVTFRCDPISEHNRLYWYRQTLGQGPEFLTYFQNEAQLEKSRLLSDRFSAERPKGSFSTLEIQRTEQGDSAMYLCASSRDRDREQYFGPGTRLTVT.

This clonotype was recorded at least ten times. This CDR3 reads CASSGTGTTQETQYF. CDR3 DNA sequence: TGTGCCAGCAGCGGTACCGGGACCACACAAGAGACCCAGTACTTC. V usage is TRBV7-2 and J usage is TRBJ2-5, with D perhaps given as TRBD1 or TRBD2 (5 bases each). This CDR3 spans 15 amino acids. Germline V lookup: CDR1 SGHTA, CDR2 FQGNSA. V was shortened by 5 bases and J by 2 bases, with 15 bases between the two germline ends.

A remark on this clonotype: A much larger clone is a single base away; this may be a read error. This chain connects TRBV27 to TRBJ1-2; D call uncertain. The germline V gene encodes CDR1 MNHEY and CDR2 SMNVEV (reference sequence). The CDR3 consists of 13 residues. The CDR3 bases are TGTGCCAGCAGTTTATCGGGCGGGAATGGCTACGCCTTC. Translating it yields CASSLSGGNGYAF.

This clonotype was observed a few times. The rearrangement links TRBV5-1 to TRBJ2-5, with 11 bases that match TRBD2. Germline V gene lookup returns CDR1 SGHRS and CDR2 YFSETQ. This CDR3 region has 16 residues. The V gene end was trimmed by 4 bases and the J gene end by 5 bases; junction bases not matched to a gene: 10. The CDR3 coding sequence is TGCGCCAGCAGCCCTGATAGCGGGAGGGGAACCGAGACCCAGTACTTC. It translates to CASSPDSGRGTETQYF.

This clonotype was picked up many times. The J gene is TRBJ2-7, the V gene TRBV7-9, with D unclear. Trimming left V 5 bases short and J 1 base short, with 9 bases between. Germline CDR1 is SEHNR and CDR2 is FQNEAQ (reference sequence). This CDR3 has 13 residues. This chain's CDR3 is CASSRTGSYEQYF. DNA of the CDR3: TGTGCCAGCAGCCGAACCGGGTCCTACGAGCAGTACTTC.

This clonotype showed up just a few times. This sequence joins TRBV10-2 and TRBJ1-2, with 7 bases matching TRBD1. The CDR3 runs 15 residues. Losses at the gene ends were 6 bases for V and 1 base for J; bases not matched to a gene: 8. In germline, CDR1 is WSHSY, CDR2 SAAADI. The chain's CDR3 is CASSRGGTDNYGYTF. The CDR3, as DNA: TGCGCCAGCAGCAGGGGGGGGACAGATAACTATGGCTACACCTTC.

Ten or more counts support this clonotype. The rearrangement links TRBV12-3 or TRBV12-4 to TRBJ2-7; perhaps TRBD2 as D (5 bases). The CDR3 length is 14 residues. Trimming pared 7 bases from V and 3 bases from J, leaving 16 bases between. This CDR3 is CASKYQGRNYEQYF. For the CDR3, the DNA is TGTGCCAGCAAATACCAAGGGAGAAACTACGAGCAGTACTTC.

The rearrangement links TRBV7-9 to TRBJ2-4; D is perhaps TRBD1 (6 bases). Looked up from germline, CDR1 is SEHNR and CDR2 is FQNEAQ (reference sequence). The ends were cut back, 1 base at V and 3 bases at J, with 13 bases in the middle. This CDR3 is built from 16 residues. The CDR3 protein is CASSLGGTGSKNIQYF. CDR3 coding DNA: TGTGCCAGCAGCTTAGGGGGCACAGGGAGCAAAAACATTCAGTACTTC. Full variable domain (rest looked up from reference TRBV7-9 and TRBJ2-4): DTGVSQNPRHKITKRGQNVTFRCDPISEHNRLYWYRQTLGQGPEFLTYFQNEAQLEKSRLLSDRFSAERPKGSFSTLEIQRTEQGDSAMYLCASSLGGTGSKNIQYFGAGTRLSVL.

The rearrangement uses TRBV7-8 and TRBJ1-4; a possible D gene is TRBD1 (5 bases). The CDR3 is 16 residues long. Germline V gives CDR1 SGHVS, CDR2 FQNEAQ. Trimming cost V 6 bases and J 3 bases, with 17 bases left between them. As DNA, the CDR3 is TGTGCCAGCAGGCGTACCTGGGGCAGGCCTAATGAAAAACTGTTTTTT. Translated: CASRRTWGRPNEKLFF.

This clonotype turned up a few times. The rearrangement joins TRBV11-2 to TRBJ2-1, with TRBD2 matching 9 bases. In germline, CDR1 is SGHAT, CDR2 FQNNGV. Unmatched junction bases numbered 8, after V lost 5 bases and J lost 6 bases. CDR3 length: 15 amino acids. In DNA form, the CDR3 reads TGTGCCAGCAGCCGCAGCGGGGGGCCTTTCAATGAGCAGTTCTTC. This encodes CASSRSGGPFNEQFF.

This clonotype was seen ten or more times. The V and J genes are TRBV28 and TRBJ2-3, with D perhaps matching TRBD2 (7 bases). The CDR3 has 14 residues. V shed 6 bases and J shed 1 base, with 11 bases lying between them. Germline-derived CDR1 and CDR2 are MDHEN and SYDVKM. CDR3 residues: CASRGGGRTDTQYF. The CDR3 DNA is TGTGCCAGCAGGGGAGGGGGTCGCACAGATACGCAGTATTTT.